Reported below is one TCR beta chain. Its antigen is unidentified. Each CDR3 protein is one row after TCRdb ran MiXCR on the 5' RACE reads. Found here are a few hundred thousand distinct CDR3 sequences, around 16% of them singletons; the top ten hold 15% to 20%. The sample originates from a study of T cells after yellow fever vaccination. Study results and limitations: From the bulk population, abundant clonotypes could contaminate and appear within FACS-sorted repertoires. Booster samples showed a return of most primary-vaccination clones (roughly 96% CD4, about 88% CD8). Researchers noted that a small share of clonotypes showed up in both CD4 and CD8 compartments.

The ends were cut back, 5 bases at V and 6 bases at J, with 13 bases in the middle. The CDR3 is 13 residues long. Per germline, CDR1 SGHKS and CDR2 YYEKEE (reference sequence). This sample comprised PBMCs, obtained 5 days after the first yellow fever vaccination. V and J are TRBV5-5 and TRBJ2-3; D not certain. The source of this sequence is a man in his late teens or twenties who received the YFV17D yellow fever vaccine. As DNA, the CDR3 is TGTGCCAGCAGTTATATAATCGGGGATACGCAGTATTTT. Its protein is CASSYIIGDTQYF.